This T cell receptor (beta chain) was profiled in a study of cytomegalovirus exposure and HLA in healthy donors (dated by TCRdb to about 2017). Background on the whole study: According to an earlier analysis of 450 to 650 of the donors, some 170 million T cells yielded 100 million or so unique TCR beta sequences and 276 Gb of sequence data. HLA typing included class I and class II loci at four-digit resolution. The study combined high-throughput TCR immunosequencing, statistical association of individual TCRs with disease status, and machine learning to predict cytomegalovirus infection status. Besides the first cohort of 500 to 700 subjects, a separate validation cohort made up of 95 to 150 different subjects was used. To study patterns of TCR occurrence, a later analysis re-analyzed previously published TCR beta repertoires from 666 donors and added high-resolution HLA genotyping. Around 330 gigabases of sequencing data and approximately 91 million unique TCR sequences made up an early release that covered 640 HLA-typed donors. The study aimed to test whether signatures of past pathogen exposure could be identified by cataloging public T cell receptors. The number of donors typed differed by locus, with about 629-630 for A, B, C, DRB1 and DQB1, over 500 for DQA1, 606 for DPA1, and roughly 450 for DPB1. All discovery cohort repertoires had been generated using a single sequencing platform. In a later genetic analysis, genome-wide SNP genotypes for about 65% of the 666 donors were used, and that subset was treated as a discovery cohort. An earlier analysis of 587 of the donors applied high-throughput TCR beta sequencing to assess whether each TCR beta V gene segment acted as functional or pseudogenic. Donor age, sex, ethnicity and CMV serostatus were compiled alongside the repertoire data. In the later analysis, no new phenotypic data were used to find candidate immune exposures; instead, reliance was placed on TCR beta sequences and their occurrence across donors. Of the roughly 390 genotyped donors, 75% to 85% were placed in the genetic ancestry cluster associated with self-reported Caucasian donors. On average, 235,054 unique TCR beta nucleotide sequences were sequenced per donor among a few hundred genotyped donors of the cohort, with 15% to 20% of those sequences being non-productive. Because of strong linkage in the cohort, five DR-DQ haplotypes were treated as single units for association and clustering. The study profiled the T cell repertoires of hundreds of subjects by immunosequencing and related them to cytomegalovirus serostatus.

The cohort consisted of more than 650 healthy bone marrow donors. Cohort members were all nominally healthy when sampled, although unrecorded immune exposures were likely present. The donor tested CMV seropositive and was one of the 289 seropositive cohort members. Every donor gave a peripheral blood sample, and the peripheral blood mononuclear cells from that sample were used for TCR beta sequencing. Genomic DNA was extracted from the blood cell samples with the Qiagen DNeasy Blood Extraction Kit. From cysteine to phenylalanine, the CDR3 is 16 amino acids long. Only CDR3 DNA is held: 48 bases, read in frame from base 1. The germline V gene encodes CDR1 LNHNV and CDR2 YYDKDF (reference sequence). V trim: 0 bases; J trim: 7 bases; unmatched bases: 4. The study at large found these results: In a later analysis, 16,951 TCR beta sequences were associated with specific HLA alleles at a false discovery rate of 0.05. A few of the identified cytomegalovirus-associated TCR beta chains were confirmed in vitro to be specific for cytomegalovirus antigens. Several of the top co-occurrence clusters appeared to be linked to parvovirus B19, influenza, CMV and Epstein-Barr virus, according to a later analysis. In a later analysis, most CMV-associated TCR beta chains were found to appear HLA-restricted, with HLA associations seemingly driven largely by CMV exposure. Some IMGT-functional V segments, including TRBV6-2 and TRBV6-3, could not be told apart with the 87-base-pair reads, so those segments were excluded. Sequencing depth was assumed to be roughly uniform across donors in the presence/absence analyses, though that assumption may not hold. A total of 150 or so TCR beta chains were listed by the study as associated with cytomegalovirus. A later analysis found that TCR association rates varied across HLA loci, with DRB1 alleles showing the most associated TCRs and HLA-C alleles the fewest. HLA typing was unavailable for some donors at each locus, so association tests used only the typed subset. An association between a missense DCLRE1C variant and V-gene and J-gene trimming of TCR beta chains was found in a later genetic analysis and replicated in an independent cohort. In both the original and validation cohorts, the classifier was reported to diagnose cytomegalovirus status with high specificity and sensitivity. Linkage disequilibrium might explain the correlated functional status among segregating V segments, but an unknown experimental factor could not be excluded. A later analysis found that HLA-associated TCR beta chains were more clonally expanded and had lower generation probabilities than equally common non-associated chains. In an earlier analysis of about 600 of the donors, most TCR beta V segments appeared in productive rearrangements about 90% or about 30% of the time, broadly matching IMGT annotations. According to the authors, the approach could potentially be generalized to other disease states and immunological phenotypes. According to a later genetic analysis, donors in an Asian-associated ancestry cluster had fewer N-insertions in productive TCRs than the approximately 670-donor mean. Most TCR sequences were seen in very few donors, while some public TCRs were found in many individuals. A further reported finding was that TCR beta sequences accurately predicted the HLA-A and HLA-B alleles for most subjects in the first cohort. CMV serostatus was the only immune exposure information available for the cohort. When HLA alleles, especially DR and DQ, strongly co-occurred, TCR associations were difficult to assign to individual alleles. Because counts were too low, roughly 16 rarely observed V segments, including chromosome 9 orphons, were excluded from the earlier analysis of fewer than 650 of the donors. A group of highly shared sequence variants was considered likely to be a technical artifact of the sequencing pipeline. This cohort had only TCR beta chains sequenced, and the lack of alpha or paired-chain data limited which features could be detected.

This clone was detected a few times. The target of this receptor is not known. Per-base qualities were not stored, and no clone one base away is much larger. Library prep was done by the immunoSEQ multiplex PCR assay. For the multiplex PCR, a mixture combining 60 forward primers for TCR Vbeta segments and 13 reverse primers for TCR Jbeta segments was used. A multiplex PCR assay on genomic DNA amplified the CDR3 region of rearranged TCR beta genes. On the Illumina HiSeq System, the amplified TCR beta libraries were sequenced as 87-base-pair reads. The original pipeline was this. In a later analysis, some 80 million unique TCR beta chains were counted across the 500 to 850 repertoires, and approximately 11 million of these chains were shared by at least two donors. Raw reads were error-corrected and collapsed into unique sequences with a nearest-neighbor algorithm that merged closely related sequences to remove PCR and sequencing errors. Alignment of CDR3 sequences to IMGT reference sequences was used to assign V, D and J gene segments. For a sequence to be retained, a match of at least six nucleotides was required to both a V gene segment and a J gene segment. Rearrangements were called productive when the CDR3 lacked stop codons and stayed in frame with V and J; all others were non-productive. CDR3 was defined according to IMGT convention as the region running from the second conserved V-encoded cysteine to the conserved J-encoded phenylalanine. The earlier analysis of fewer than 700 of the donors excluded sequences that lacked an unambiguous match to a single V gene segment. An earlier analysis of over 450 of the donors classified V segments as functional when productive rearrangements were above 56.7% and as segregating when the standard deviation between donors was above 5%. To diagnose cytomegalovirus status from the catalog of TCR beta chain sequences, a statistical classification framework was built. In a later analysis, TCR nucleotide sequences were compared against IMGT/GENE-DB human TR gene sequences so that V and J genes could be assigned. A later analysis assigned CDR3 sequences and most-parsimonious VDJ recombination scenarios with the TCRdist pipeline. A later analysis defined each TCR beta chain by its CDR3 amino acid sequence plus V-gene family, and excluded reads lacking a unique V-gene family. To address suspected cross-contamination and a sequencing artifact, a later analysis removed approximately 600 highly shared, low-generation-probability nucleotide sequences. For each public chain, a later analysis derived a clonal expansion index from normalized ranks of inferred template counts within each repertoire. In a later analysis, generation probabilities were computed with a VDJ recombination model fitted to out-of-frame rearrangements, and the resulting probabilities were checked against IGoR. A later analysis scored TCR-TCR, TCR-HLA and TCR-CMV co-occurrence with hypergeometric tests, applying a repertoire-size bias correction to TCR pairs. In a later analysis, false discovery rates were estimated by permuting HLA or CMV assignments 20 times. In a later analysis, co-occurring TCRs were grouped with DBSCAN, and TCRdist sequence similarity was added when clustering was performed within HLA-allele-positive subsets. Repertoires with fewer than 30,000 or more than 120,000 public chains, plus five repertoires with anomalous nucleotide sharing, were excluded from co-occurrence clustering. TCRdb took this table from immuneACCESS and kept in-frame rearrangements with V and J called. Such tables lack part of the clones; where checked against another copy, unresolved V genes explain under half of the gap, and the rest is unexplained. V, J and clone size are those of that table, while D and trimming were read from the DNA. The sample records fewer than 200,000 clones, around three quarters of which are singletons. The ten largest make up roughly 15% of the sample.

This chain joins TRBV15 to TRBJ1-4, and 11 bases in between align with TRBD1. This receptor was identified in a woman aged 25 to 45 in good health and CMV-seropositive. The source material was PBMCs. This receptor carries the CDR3 CATSRDGTGGTEKLFF. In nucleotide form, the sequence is TGTGCCACCAGCAGAGACGGGACAGGGGGTACTGAAAAACTGTTTTTT.